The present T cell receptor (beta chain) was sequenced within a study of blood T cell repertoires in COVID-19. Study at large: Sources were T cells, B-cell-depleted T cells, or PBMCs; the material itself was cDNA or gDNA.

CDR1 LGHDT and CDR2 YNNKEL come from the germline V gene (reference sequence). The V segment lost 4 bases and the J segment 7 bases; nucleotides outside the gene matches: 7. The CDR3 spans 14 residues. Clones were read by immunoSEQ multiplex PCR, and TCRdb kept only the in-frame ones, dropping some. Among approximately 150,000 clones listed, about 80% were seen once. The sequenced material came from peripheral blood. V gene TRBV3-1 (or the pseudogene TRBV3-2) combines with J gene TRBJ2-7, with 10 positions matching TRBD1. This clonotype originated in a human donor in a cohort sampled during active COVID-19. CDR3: CASSLRDRGGEQYF. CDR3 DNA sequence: TGTGCCAGCAGCCTGCGGGACAGGGGAGGGGAGCAGTACTTC.